The 16 T cell receptor beta chains below all came from one sample that was sequenced in a study of blood T cell repertoires in COVID-19. Clones were sequenced by immunoSEQ multiplex PCR, and TCRdb holds only the in-frame ones, with some missing. The data contain around 270,000 clones, around 85% of them singletons. The sample comprised peripheral blood. These receptors were obtained from a human donor with COVID-19, enrolled during active disease. The donor label of this sample is uncertain.

The chain combines TRBV9 with TRBJ1-1; D not certain. The CDR3 spans 14 residues. Trimming pared 1 base from V and 3 bases from J, leaving 10 bases between. Looked up from germline, CDR1 is SGDLS and CDR2 is YYNGEE. CDR3 sequence reads: CASSVRSLDTEAFF. The CDR3 DNA sequence: TGTGCCAGCAGCGTACGGTCCCTGGACACTGAAGCTTTCTTT.

The chain couples TRBV5-4 to TRBJ1-6; D is possibly TRBD1 (6 bases). The CDR3 spans 18 residues. V was pared by 4 bases and J by 5 bases, with 22 bases between. Germline V CDR1 and CDR2: SGHNT, YYREEE (reference sequence). CDR3 amino acids: CASSPLGGADAHNSPLHF. The CDR3 nucleotides read TGTGCCAGCAGCCCTTTAGGGGGGGCCGATGCGCATAATTCACCCCTCCACTTT.

This sequence joins TRBV10-2 and TRBJ1-4; D is undetermined. This CDR3 spans 12 amino acids. Trimming removed 8 bases from V and 3 bases from J, with 7 bases in between. Germline CDR1 WSHSY, CDR2 SAAADI. The CDR3 DNA reads TGCGCCAGCTCGGGAGCTAATGAAAAACTGTTTTTT. Residues: CASSGANEKLFF.

Written as DNA, the CDR3 is TGCAGCGTCACAGCAGGAGGGAGCACAGATACGCAGTATTTT. The encoded protein is CSVTAGGSTDTQYF. The chain combines TRBV29-1 with TRBJ2-3; D is possibly TRBD2 (6 bases). The CDR3 is 14 amino acids. Looked up from germline, CDR1 is SQVTM and CDR2 is ANQGSEA. Trimming cost V 6 bases and J 0 bases, with 13 bases left between them.

V gene TRBV5-5 combines with J gene TRBJ1-2, with TRBD1 as a possible D gene (6 bases). Germline lookup yields CDR1 SGHKS and CDR2 YYEKEE (reference sequence). With 4 bases removed from V and 4 bases from J, the gap between germline ends came to 17 bases. The CDR3 covers 15 residues. DNA of the CDR3: TGTGCCAGCAGCCCACCGGACAGTACTATCTATGGCTACACCTTC. This gives the protein CASSPPDSTIYGYTF.

The rearrangement joins TRBV4-1 to TRBJ1-1, with 8 bases matching TRBD1. The V and J ends lost 0 bases and 1 base, in that order; junction bases with no gene match: 4. Germline V gene data show CDR1 as MGHRA and CDR2 as YSYEKL. This CDR3 comprises 16 residues. The DNA of the CDR3 is TGCGCCAGCAGCCAAGATTGGGGACAGGCGAACACTGAAGCTTTCTTT. This encodes CASSQDWGQANTEAFF.

The chain carries TRBV18 and TRBJ1-1; D possibly corresponds to TRBD1 (5 bases). V lost 0 bases and J lost 11, with 16 bases in between. The CDR3 consists of 14 residues. Per the germline V gene, CDR1 is KGHSH and CDR2 is LQKENI. CDR3 coding DNA: TGTGCCAGCTCACCACCTGCACAGGCTCCTTTGGCTTTCTTT. Amino acids: CASSPPAQAPLAFF. The full variable domain, its missing parts supplied by reference TRBV18 and TRBJ1-1, is NAGVMQNPRHLVRRRGQEARLRCSPMKGHSHVYWYRQLPEEGLKFMVYLQKENIIDESGMPKERFSAEFPKEGPSILRIQQVVRGDSAAYFCASSPPAQAPLAFFGQGTRLTVV.

The chain employs TRBV20-1 and TRBJ2-1; 11 bases are a match to TRBD2. Unmatched junction bases numbered 9, after V lost 3 bases and J lost 5 bases. CDR1 and CDR2 from the germline V gene are DFQATT and SNEGSKA (reference sequence). The CDR3 is made up of 16 amino acids. This CDR3 is CSASFLAGGSHNEQFF. In DNA, the CDR3 is TGCAGTGCTAGTTTCCTAGCGGGAGGCTCTCACAATGAGCAGTTCTTC.

The rearrangement uses TRBV2 and TRBJ2-2, with 7 bases matching TRBD2. The CDR3 contains 14 residues. Losses at the gene ends were 2 bases for V and 4 bases for J; bases not matched to a gene: 1. Germline CDR1 and CDR2: SNHLY and FYNNEI. The CDR3 spells CASSELAVTGELFF. DNA for the CDR3: TGTGCCAGCAGTGAACTAGCGGTCACCGGGGAGCTGTTTTTT. Full variable domain (missing parts from reference TRBV2 and TRBJ2-2): EPEVTQTPSHQVTQMGQEVILRCVPISNHLYFYWYRQILGQKVEFLVSFYNNEISEKSEIFDDQFSVERPDGSNFTLKIRSTKLEDSAMYFCASSELAVTGELFFGEGSRLTVL.

The V call is TRBV7-2, the J call TRBJ2-5; 14 positions match TRBD2. Germline trimming cut 8 bases from V and 1 base from J; bases unmatched to any gene: 3. The germline gives CDR1 SGHTA, CDR2 FQGNSA. The CDR3 is 15 residues long. This chain's CDR3 is CASGLAGGLQETQYF. The CDR3 DNA follows: TGTGCCAGCGGACTAGCGGGAGGCCTCCAAGAGACCCAGTACTTC.

The chain links TRBV19 to TRBJ1-5; 9 bases line up with TRBD1. The CDR3 consists of 16 residues. The junction had 5 bases not matched to a gene; V was cut back by 3 bases and J by 2 bases. Germline V lookup: CDR1 LNHDA, CDR2 SQIVND (reference sequence). The DNA of the CDR3 is TGTGCCAGTAGTATCGAGAGGACAGGGGGCAATCAGCCCCAGCATTTT. It is translated as CASSIERTGGNQPQHF.

This chain links TRBV7-2 with TRBJ2-1; 12 bases fit TRBD1. Germline assignment: CDR1 SGHTA and CDR2 FQGNSA. The CDR3 extends over 16 amino acids. V was clipped by 5 bases and J by 8 bases; unmatched bases: 10. The CDR3 loop is CASSPERDRGLDEQFF. The DNA of the CDR3 is TGTGCCAGCAGCCCGGAGCGGGACAGGGGGCTCGATGAGCAGTTCTTC.

The gene calls are TRBV19 and TRBJ2-1; D is ambiguous. V lost 8 bases, J lost 9 bases, and 11 bases lay in between. The CDR3 consists of 11 residues. Germline CDR1 reads LNHDA; CDR2 reads SQIVND (reference sequence). The CDR3 spells CASGYTGEQFF. The CDR3 coding sequence is TGTGCCAGTGGTTATACGGGTGAGCAGTTCTTC.

The chain recombines TRBV5-1 with TRBJ2-2; 8 bases line up with TRBD1. Germline-derived CDR1 and CDR2 are SGHRS and YFSETQ. V lost 8 bases, J lost 4 bases, and 4 bases stayed unmatched. This CDR3 contains 13 residues. Here the CDR3 reads CASTGGATGELFF. The CDR3 coding sequence is TGCGCCAGTACAGGGGGTGCCACCGGGGAGCTGTTTTTT.

This clone is a singleton in its sample. V and J are TRBV7-9 and TRBJ1-1, with TRBD1 identical over 7 bases. V lost 4 bases, J lost 3 bases, and 5 bases stayed unmatched. The CDR3 is made up of 14 amino acids. Germline loops: CDR1 SEHNR, CDR2 FQNEAQ (reference sequence). The CDR3 DNA sequence: TGTGCCAGCAGCTCCGACAGGGTCGACACTGAAGCTTTCTTT. Protein: CASSSDRVDTEAFF. The variable domain in full, completed from reference TRBV7-9 and TRBJ1-1, reads DTGVSQNPRHKITKRGQNVTFRCDPISEHNRLYWYRQTLGQGPEFLTYFQNEAQLEKSRLLSDRFSAERPKGSFSTLEIQRTEQGDSAMYLCASSSDRVDTEAFFGQGTRLTVV.

This clone has only a few counts. V gene TRBV30 combines with J gene TRBJ1-2; possibly TRBD1 for D (6 bases). V lost 3 bases and J lost 0, with 11 bases in between. This CDR3 spans 14 amino acids. Germline V CDR1 and CDR2: GTSNPN, SVGIG (reference sequence). CDR3 in DNA: TGTGCCTGGAGCGGACAGAGAGCTAACTATGGCTACACCTTC. Translating it yields CAWSGQRANYGYTF. Full variable domain (outside the CDR3, taken from reference TRBV30 and TRBJ1-2): SQTIHQWPATLVQPVGSPLSLECTVEGTSNPNLYWYRQAAGRGLQLLFYSVGIGQISSEVPQNLSASRPQDRQFILSSKKLLLSDSGFYLCAWSGQRANYGYTFGSGTRLTVV.